A selection of T cell receptor beta chains follows, all from one sample in a study of molecular identifiers for immune sequencing clone quantification. Using its own MiXCR run on the PCR reads, TCRdb lists one record per CDR3 protein. The data hold 85,000 to 95,000 distinct CDR3 sequences, with 15% to 20% observed a single time. Sequenced sample: naive CD8+ T cells from blood, with Jurkat cell RNA spiked in. These receptors originate from a human donor in good health. Some libraries in this study had Jurkat cell RNA spiked in. CDR3s include the opening cysteine and the closing phenylalanine or tryptophan. The order of the fields is J gene, D gene, clone size, V gene, CDR3 DNA, CDR3 protein. The D gene is left open where the match is weak. Clone size is not always given. Where it is, it says once, few, many or a class for expanded clones.

>TRBJ2-3|NA|many|TRBV7-9
TGTGCCAGCAGCTTAAACGGGGGTACAGATACGCAGTATTTT
CASSLNGGTDTQYF
>TRBJ1-4|NA|many|TRBV10-3
TGTGCCATCAGTGAGTCAGCAGGGTTTTATGAAAAACTGTTTTTT
CAISESAGFYEKLFF
>TRBJ1-1|NA|NA|TRBV19
TGTGCCAGTAGTAATACAGGAGTGAACGCTGAAGCTTTCTTT
CASSNTGVNAEAFF
>TRBJ2-7|NA|many|TRBV7-9
TGTGCCAGCAGGCCGTTACACGGTCCGCTCCACGAGCAGTACTTC
CASRPLHGPLHEQYF
>TRBJ2-2|NA|many|TRBV4-3
TGCGCCAGCAGCCAAGGTCGTTCGGGGTCCGGGGAGCTGTTTTTT
CASSQGRSGSGELFF
>TRBJ2-7|NA|many|TRBV3-1
TGTGCCAGCAGCCAGACTAGCTCCTACGAGCAGTACTTC
CASSQTSSYEQYF
>TRBJ2-4|TRBD2|many|TRBV6-1
TGTGCCAGCACTGCTAGCGGGAGATGGGCCAAAAACATTCAGTACTTC
CASTASGRWAKNIQYF
>TRBJ2-7|TRBD2|many|TRBV7-9
TGTGCCAGCAGTTTACTAGCGTCGGTCGAGCAGTACTTC
CASSLLASVEQYF
>TRBJ1-6|NA|few|TRBV9
TGTGCCAGCAGCGTAGGGCAGTACTATAATTCACCCCTCCACTTT
CASSVGQYYNSPLHF
>TRBJ1-1|TRBD1|many|TRBV6-6
TGTGCCGGGGGACAGGGGATGAACACTGAAGCTTTCTTT
CAGGQGMNTEAFF
>TRBJ2-7|NA|many|TRBV7-9
TGTGCCAGCAGCTTAAGTTTGGACAGTACTACGAAGCAGTACTTC
CASSLSLDSTTKQYF
>TRBJ1-2|NA|few|TRBV20-1
TGCAGTGCTAGAGAGAATGGCTACACCTTC
CSARENGYTF
>TRBJ2-1|TRBD2|many|TRBV7-2
TGTGCCAGCAGCCCTAGCGGGTGGTCCTACAATGAGCAGTTCTTC
CASSPSGWSYNEQFF
>TRBJ2-1|NA|NA|TRBV12-3/TRBV12-4
TGTGCCAGCAGAGAAAGGGACTCCACTTTTGGTGAGCAGTTCTTC
CASRERDSTFGEQFF
>TRBJ2-7|NA|many|TRBV7-9
TGTGCCAGCAGCTTAGGGGTCAGCTCCTACGAGCAGTACTTC
CASSLGVSSYEQYF
>TRBJ2-3|NA|once|TRBV29-1
TGCAGCGTTGAAGTTTCAGGCAGGGTCACAGATACGCAGTATTTT
CSVEVSGRVTDTQYF
>TRBJ2-3|NA|many|TRBV27
TGTGCCAGCAGTTTAACTCTTGCAGGCACAGATACGCAGTATTTT
CASSLTLAGTDTQYF
>TRBJ2-1|NA|many|TRBV20-1
TGCAGTGCTAGAGAGGCTAGCACTCGCCAGGAGCAGTTCTTC
CSAREASTRQEQFF
>TRBJ2-7|NA|many|TRBV4-3
TGCGCCAGCAGCCAAGAAGCAGGGTTGGGACCCTACGAGCAGTACTTC
CASSQEAGLGPYEQYF
>TRBJ1-1|TRBD1|many|TRBV12-3/TRBV12-4
TGTGCCAGCAGACTGGGGCAGGGGGCCGGCGGGAACACTGAAGCTTTCTTT
CASRLGQGAGGNTEAFF
>TRBJ2-7|TRBD2|many|TRBV7-9
TGTGCCAGCAGCGCCAGACTAGCTAAAGCCTACGAGCAGTACTTC
CASSARLAKAYEQYF
>TRBJ1-1|NA|many|TRBV5-1
TGCGCCAGCAGCTTGGGTGGGGGAGCGACTGAAGCTTTCTTT
CASSLGGGATEAFF
>TRBJ1-5|NA|many|TRBV25-1
TGTGCCAGCAGTGAATTTAGCCCCGGGACCTTTTCCCATCAGCCCCAGCATTTT
CASSEFSPGTFSHQPQHF
>TRBJ1-4|NA|NA|TRBV4-2
TGTGCCAGCAGCCAAGTACGGATTAGGGTCGGGGTTGGCGAAAAACTGTTTTTT
CASSQVRIRVGVGEKLFF
>TRBJ2-1|NA|many|TRBV24-1
TGTGCCACCAGTGATCCTCGACGAGATGAGCAGTTCTTC
CATSDPRRDEQFF
>TRBJ2-6|NA|few|TRBV14
TGTGCCAGCAGCCACCCGGGCAGGGGTAGGCCTGGGGCCAACGTCCTGACTTTC
CASSHPGRGRPGANVLTF
>TRBJ2-5|TRBD2|many|TRBV29-1
TGCAGCGTGACTAGCGGGACTACGCAAGAGACCCAGTACTTC
CSVTSGTTQETQYF
>TRBJ1-1|TRBD1|many|TRBV12-3/TRBV12-4
TGTGCCACCCGGACAGGGGTGGTGGACACTGAAGCTTTCTTT
CATRTGVVDTEAFF
>TRBJ2-3|NA|many|TRBV21-1
TGTGCCGGAGCCTTAGCGGGGGTCACAGATACGCAGTATTTT
CAGALAGVTDTQYF
>TRBJ2-1|TRBD2|many|TRBV30
TGTGCCTGGACTGGACTAGCAGGTATCTCCTACAATGAGCAGTTCTTC
CAWTGLAGISYNEQFF
>TRBJ2-4|NA|many|TRBV5-4
TGTGCCAGCAGCTTGGCCCAGGGATTCCGAGCCAAAAACATTCAGTACTTC
CASSLAQGFRAKNIQYF
>TRBJ2-3|NA|many|TRBV30
TGTGCCTGGAGTGTAAGTTGGCAGTTCACAGATACGCAGTATTTT
CAWSVSWQFTDTQYF
>TRBJ2-1|TRBD2|many|TRBV19
TGTGCCAGTAGCCTTGGGACTAGCGGAGGGGATGAGCAGTTCTTC
CASSLGTSGGDEQFF
>TRBJ2-2|NA|few|TRBV25-1
TGTGCCAGCAGTGAATTAGGGACCGGGGAGCTGTTTTTT
CASSELGTGELFF
>TRBJ2-1|NA|many|TRBV13
TGTGCCAGCAGCTTCCGACTAGGGGAATGGGAGCAGTTCTTC
CASSFRLGEWEQFF
>TRBJ1-2|TRBD1|many|TRBV6-1
TGTGCCAGCACGGGACAGATATATGGCTACACCTTC
CASTGQIYGYTF
>TRBJ1-5|NA|few|TRBV6-2/TRBV6-3
TGTGCCAGCAGTTATCTGGGGGGCACAAATCAGCCCCAGCGTTTT
CASSYLGGTNQPQRF
>TRBJ2-3|TRBD2|many|TRBV20-1
TGCAGTGCGACCAGACTAGCAGAAAGCACAGATACGCAGTATTTT
CSATRLAESTDTQYF
>TRBJ1-1|TRBD1|many|TRBV28
TGTGCCAGCAACCGGGACAGAGTTCAGAACACTGAAGCTTTCTTT
CASNRDRVQNTEAFF
>TRBJ2-6|NA|many|TRBV19
TGTGCCAGTAGTATGTCTCGGTCGGAACGGTCGTCGAGCTCTGGGGCCAACGTCCTGACTTTC
CASSMSRSERSSSSGANVLTF
>TRBJ2-1|TRBD2|few|TRBV6-5
TGTGCCAGCAGTGAGGGGACTAGCGGGGGGCCTAGCTCCTACAATGAGCAGTTCTTC
CASSEGTSGGPSSYNEQFF
>TRBJ1-1|TRBD1|many|TRBV29-1
TGCAGCGTTCATTACAGGGGTTTTGGATACACTGAAGCTTTCTTT
CSVHYRGFGYTEAFF
>TRBJ2-7|NA|many|TRBV7-6
TGTGCCAGCAGTACCCGGGACACATCCTACGAGCAGTACTTC
CASSTRDTSYEQYF
>TRBJ1-1|TRBD1|many|TRBV7-9
TGTGCCAGCAGCTTAGGGACAGGGTTATCCACTGAAGCTTTCTTT
CASSLGTGLSTEAFF
>TRBJ2-2|NA|many|TRBV9
TGTGCCAGCAGCGTATGGGGGACCGGGGAGCTGTTTTTT
CASSVWGTGELFF
>TRBJ2-7|NA|many|TRBV5-6
TGTGCCAGCAGCTTCCCTGGACAGGAGCAGTACTTC
CASSFPGQEQYF
>TRBJ2-5|TRBD2|many|TRBV14
TGTGCCAGCAGCTCTTGGACTAGCGGAGAGACCCAGTACTTC
CASSSWTSGETQYF
>TRBJ2-3|NA|many|TRBV2
TGTGCCAGCGGAGGGAGCACCACTAGCACAGATACGCAGTATTTT
CASGGSTTSTDTQYF
>TRBJ2-7|NA|many|TRBV4-3
TGCGCCAGCAGCCAAGACCCACAGAGCTCCTACGAGCAGTACTTC
CASSQDPQSSYEQYF
>TRBJ2-7|NA|many|TRBV5-6
TGTGCCAGCAGCCTCGGTCCCACCTACGAGCAGTACTTC
CASSLGPTYEQYF